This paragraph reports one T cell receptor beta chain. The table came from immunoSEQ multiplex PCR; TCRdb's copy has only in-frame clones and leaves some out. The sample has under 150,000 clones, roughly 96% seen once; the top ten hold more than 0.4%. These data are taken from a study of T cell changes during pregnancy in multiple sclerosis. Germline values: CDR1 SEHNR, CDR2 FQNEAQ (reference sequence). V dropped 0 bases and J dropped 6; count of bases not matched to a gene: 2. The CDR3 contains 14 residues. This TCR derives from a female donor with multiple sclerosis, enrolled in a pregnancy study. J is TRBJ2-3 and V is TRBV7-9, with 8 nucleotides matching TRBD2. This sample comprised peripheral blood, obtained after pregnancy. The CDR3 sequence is CASSLASGIDTQYF. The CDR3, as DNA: TGTGCCAGCAGCTTAGCTAGCGGGATTGATACGCAGTATTTT.